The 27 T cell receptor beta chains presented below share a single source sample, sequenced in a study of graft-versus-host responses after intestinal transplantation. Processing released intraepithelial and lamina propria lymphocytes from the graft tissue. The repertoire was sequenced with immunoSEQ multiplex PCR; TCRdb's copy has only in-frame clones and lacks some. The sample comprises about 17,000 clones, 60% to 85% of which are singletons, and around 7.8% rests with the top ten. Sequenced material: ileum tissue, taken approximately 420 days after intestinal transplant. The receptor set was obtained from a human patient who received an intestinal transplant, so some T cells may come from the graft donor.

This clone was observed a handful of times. The chain's CDR3 is CASSPGGAAYEQYF. CDR3 in DNA: TGTGCCAGCTCACCGGGCGGGGCGGCCTACGAGCAGTACTTC. The chain couples TRBV18 to TRBJ2-7, with D possibly being TRBD2 (6 bases). This CDR3 comprises 14 residues. Trimming cost V 3 bases and J 2 bases, with 11 bases left between them. CDR1 is KGHSH, CDR2 LQKENI, per germline. The whole variable domain, filled in from reference TRBV18 and TRBJ2-7, reads NAGVMQNPRHLVRRRGQEARLRCSPMKGHSHVYWYRQLPEEGLKFMVYLQKENIIDESGMPKERFSAEFPKEGPSILRIQQVVRGDSAAYFCASSPGGAAYEQYFGPGTRLTVT.

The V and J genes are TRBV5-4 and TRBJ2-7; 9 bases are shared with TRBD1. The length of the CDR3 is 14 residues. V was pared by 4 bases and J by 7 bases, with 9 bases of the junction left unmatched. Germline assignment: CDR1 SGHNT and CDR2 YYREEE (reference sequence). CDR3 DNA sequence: TGTGCCAGCAGCCTGGGACAGGGAAGTTTGGAGCAGTACTTC. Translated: CASSLGQGSLEQYF. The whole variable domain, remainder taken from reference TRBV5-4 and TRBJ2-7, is ETGVTQSPTHLIKTRGQQVTLRCSSQSGHNTVSWYQQALGQGPQFIFQYYREEENGRGNFPPRFSGLQFPNYSSELNVNALELDDSALYLCASSLGQGSLEQYFGPGTRLTVT.

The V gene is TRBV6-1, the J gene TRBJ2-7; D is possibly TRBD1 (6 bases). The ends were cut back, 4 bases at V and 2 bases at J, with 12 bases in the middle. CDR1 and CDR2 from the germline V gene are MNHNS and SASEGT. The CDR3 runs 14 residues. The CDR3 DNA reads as TGTGCCAGCAGTGTTGGGGGCCTGACCTACGAGCAGTACTTC. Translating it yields CASSVGGLTYEQYF.

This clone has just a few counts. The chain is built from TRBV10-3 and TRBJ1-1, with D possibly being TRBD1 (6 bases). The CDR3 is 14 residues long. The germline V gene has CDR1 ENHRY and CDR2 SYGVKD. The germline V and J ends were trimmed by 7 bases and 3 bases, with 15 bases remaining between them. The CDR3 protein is CAITEGGSDTEAFF. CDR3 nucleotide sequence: TGTGCCATCACCGAGGGGGGCTCGGACACTGAAGCTTTCTTT.

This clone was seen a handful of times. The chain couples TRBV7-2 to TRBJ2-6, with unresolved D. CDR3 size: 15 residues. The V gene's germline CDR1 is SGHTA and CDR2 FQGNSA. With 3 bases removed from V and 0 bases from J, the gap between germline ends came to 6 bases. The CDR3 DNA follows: TGTGCCAGCAGCTTTTGGAGCTCTGGGGCCAACGTCCTGACTTTC. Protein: CASSFWSSGANVLTF. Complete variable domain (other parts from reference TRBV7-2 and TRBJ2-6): GAGVSQSPSNKVTEKGKDVELRCDPISGHTALYWYRQSLGQGLEFLIYFQGNSAPDKSGLPSDRFSAERTGGSVSTLTIQRTQQEDSAVYLCASSFWSSGANVLTFGAGSRLTVL.

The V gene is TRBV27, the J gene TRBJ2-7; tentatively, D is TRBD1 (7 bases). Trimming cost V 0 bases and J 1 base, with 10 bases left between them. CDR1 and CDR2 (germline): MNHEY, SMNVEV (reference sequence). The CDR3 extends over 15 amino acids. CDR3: CASSLSAGGSYEQYF. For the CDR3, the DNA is TGTGCCAGCAGTTTATCGGCAGGGGGGTCCTACGAGCAGTACTTC.

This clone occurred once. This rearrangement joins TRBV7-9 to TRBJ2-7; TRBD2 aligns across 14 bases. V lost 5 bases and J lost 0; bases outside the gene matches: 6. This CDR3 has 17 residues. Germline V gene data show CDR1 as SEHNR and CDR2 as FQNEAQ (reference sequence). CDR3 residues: CASSAGLAGGASYEQYF. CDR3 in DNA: TGTGCCAGCAGCGCAGGACTAGCGGGAGGCGCCTCCTACGAGCAGTACTTC.

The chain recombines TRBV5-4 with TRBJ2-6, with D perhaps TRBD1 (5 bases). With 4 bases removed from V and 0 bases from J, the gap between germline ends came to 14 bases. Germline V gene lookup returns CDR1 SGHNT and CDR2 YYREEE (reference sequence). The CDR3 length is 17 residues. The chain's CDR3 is CASSPGHLSSGANVLTF. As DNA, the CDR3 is TGTGCCAGCAGCCCCGGACACCTATCCTCTGGGGCCAACGTCCTGACTTTC.

CDR3 protein: CASSPQGAMRTGELFF. CDR3 bases: TGTGCCAGCTCACCACAGGGGGCGATGAGAACCGGGGAGCTGTTTTTT. V and J are TRBV18 and TRBJ2-2, with TRBD1 identical over 7 bases. Germline CDR1 reads KGHSH; CDR2 reads LQKENI. The CDR3 runs 16 residues. V trimming: 1 base; J trimming: 5 bases; junction bases outside the gene matches: 7.

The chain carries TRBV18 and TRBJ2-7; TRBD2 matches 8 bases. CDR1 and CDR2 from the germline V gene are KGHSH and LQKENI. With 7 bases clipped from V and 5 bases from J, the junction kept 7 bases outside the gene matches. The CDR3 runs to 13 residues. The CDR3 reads CASCSGSLNEQYF. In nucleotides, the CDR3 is TGTGCCAGCTGCAGCGGGAGTCTTAACGAGCAGTACTTC.

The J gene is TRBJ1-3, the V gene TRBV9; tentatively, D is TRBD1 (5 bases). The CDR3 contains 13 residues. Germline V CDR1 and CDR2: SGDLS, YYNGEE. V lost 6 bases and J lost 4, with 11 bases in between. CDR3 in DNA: TGTGCCAGCAAGGGGATCCCAGGAAACACCATATATTTT. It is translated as CASKGIPGNTIYF.

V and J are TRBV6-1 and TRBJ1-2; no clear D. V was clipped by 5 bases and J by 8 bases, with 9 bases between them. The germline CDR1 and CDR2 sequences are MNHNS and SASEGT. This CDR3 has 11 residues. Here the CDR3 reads CASSYGGGYTF. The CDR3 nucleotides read TGTGCCAGCAGTTACGGCGGGGGCTACACCTTC.

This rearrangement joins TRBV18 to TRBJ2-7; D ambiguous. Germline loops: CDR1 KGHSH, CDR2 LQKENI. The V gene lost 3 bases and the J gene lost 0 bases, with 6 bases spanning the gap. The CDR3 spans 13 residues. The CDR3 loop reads CASSPGISYEQYF. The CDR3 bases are TGTGCCAGCTCACCGGGCATCTCCTACGAGCAGTACTTC. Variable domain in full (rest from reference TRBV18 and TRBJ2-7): NAGVMQNPRHLVRRRGQEARLRCSPMKGHSHVYWYRQLPEEGLKFMVYLQKENIIDESGMPKERFSAEFPKEGPSILRIQQVVRGDSAAYFCASSPGISYEQYFGPGTRLTVT.

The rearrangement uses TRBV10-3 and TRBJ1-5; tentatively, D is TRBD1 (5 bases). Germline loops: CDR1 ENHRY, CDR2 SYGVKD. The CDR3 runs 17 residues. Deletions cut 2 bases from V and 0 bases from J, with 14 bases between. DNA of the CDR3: TGTGCCATCAGTGAGGAAGGGACCTTGTATAGCAATCAGCCCCAGCATTTT. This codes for CAISEEGTLYSNQPQHF.

The CDR3 nucleotides read TGTGCCAGCAGTGCCATCGAAAACATTCAGTACTTC. Translated, it gives CASSAIENIQYF. This chain connects TRBV6-1 to TRBJ2-4; D call uncertain. V dropped 4 bases and J dropped 5 bases, with 6 bases sitting between them. Looked up from germline, CDR1 is MNHNS and CDR2 is SASEGT. The CDR3 is made up of 12 amino acids.

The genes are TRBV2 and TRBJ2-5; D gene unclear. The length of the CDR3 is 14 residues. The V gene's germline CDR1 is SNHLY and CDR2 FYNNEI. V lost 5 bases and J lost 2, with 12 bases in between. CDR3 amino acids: CASSSPAAQETQYF. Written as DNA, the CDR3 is TGTGCCAGCAGTAGCCCGGCAGCGCAAGAGACCCAGTACTTC.

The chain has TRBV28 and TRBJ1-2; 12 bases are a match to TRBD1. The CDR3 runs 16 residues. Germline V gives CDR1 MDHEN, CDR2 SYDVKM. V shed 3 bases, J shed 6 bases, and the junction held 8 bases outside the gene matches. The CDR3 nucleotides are TGTGCCAGCAGTTTTTTTGCGGGACAGGGGGCAAATGGCTACACCTTC. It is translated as CASSFFAGQGANGYTF.

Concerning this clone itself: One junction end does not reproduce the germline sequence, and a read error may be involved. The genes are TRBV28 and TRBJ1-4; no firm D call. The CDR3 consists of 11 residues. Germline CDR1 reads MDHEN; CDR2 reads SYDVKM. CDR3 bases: TGTGCCAGCAGGAGAGGGCCGGAGTTGTGGTTT. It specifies CASRRGPELWF. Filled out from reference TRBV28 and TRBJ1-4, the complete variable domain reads DVKVTQSSRYLVKRTGEKVFLECVQDMDHENMFWYRQDPGLGLRLIYFSYDVKMKEKGDIPEGYSVSREKKERFSLILESASTNQTSMYLCASRRGPELWFGSGTQLSVL.

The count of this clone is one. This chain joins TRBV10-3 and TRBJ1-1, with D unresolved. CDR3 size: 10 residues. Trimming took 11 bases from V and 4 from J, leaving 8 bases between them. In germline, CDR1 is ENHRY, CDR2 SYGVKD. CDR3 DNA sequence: TGTGCCGCTGGGTCCACTGAAGCTTTCTTT. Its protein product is CAAGSTEAFF.

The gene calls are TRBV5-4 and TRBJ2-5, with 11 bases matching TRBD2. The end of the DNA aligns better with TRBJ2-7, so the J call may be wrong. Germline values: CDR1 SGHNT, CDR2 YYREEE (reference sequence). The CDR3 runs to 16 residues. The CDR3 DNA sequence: TGTGCCAGCAGCTTGGCCCTAGCGGGAGGCCGCTACGAGCAGTACTTC. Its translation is CASSLALAGGRYEQYF.

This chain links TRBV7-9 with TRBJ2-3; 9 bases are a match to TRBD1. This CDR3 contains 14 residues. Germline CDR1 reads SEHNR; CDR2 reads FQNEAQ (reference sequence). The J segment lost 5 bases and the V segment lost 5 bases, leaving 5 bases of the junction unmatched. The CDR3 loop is CASSLQGAGDTQYF. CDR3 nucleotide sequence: TGTGCCAGCAGCCTACAGGGGGCGGGAGATACGCAGTATTTT.

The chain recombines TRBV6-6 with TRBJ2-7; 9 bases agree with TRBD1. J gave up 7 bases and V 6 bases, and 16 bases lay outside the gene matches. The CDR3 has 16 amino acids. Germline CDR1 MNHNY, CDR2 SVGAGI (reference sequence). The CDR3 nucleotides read TGTGCCAGCAGGCAAACCACCGGGACAGGGTCGTGGGAGCAGTACTTC. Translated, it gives CASRQTTGTGSWEQYF.

CDR3 coding DNA: TGTGCCAGCAGCTTTTCCCCCCCGGGGAGCTCTGGAAACACCATATATTTT. Protein: CASSFSPPGSSGNTIYF. The chain uses TRBV5-4 and TRBJ1-3; D is uncertain. The CDR3 extends over 17 amino acids. Germline V CDR1 and CDR2: SGHNT, YYREEE (reference sequence). V lost 2 bases, J lost 0 bases, and 15 bases lay in between.

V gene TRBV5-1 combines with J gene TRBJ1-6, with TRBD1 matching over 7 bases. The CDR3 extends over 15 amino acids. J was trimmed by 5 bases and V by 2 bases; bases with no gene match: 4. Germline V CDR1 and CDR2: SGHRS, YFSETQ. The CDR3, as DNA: TGCGCCAGCAGCTTTCGGGGACAGCATAATTCACCCCTCCACTTT. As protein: CASSFRGQHNSPLHF.

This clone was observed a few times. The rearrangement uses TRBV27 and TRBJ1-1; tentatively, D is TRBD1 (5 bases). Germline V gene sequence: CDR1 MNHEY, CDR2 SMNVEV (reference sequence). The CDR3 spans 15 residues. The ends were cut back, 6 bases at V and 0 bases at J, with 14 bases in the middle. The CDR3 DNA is TGTGCCAGCAGCTGGACACCAATAGTGAACACTGAAGCTTTCTTT. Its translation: CASSWTPIVNTEAFF.

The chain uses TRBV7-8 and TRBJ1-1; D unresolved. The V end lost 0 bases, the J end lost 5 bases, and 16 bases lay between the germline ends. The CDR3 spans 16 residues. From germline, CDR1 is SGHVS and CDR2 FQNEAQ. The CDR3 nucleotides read TGTGCCAGCAGCTTAGCCGCGGACCCCGGTGGGACTGAAGCTTTCTTT. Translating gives CASSLAADPGGTEAFF.

The CDR3 nucleotides are TGTGCCAGCAGCTTATGGTCAGGGGGCGCCCAGGGTGAAAAACTGTTTTTT. This translates into CASSLWSGGAQGEKLFF. V is TRBV5-5 and J is TRBJ1-4; 8 bases fit TRBD1. Germline V gives CDR1 SGHKS, CDR2 YYEKEE (reference sequence). Losses at the gene ends were 2 bases for V and 7 bases for J; bases not matched to a gene: 13. The CDR3 extends over 17 amino acids.